A selection of T cell receptor beta chains follows, all from one sample in a study of blood T cell repertoires in COVID-19. Some clones are missing from TCRdb's copy, which holds only in-frame ones; the method was immunoSEQ multiplex PCR. The table records some 300,000 clones, about 90% of them present only once. The material sequenced was peripheral blood. The receptors come from a woman aged 50 to 60 with COVID-19, enrolled during active disease. The CDR3 runs from the conserved cysteine through the conserved F or W. The D gene is left open where the match is weak. Clone size is stated in some rows and not others, as once, few, many or a class when expanded.

v_call	clone_size	j_call	d_call	cdr3_nt	cdr3_aa
TRBV7-9	-	TRBJ1-1	-	TGTGCCAGCAGCAATCCCAGGGAAGAAGCTTTCTTT	CASSNPREEAFF
TRBV2	-	TRBJ2-7	TRBD2	TGTGCCAGCAGTGAAGCTAGCGGGACGGTCTACGAGCAGTACTTC	CASSEASGTVYEQYF
TRBV21-1	-	TRBJ1-2	-	TGTGCCAGCAGCACGGCATCGACAGATAACTATGGCTACACCTTC	CASSTASTDNYGYTF
TRBV11-2	-	TRBJ1-2	-	TGTGCCAGCAGCTTAGGTCCAGGGGTCAACTATGGCTACACCTTC	CASSLGPGVNYGYTF
TRBV28	-	TRBJ2-2	-	TGTGCCAGCTACGACTACTACACCGGGGAGCTGTTTTTT	CASYDYYTGELFF
TRBV5-1	-	TRBJ2-5	TRBD1	TGCGCCAGCAGCCTAGGGACAGGTCAAGAGACCCAGTACTTC	CASSLGTGQETQYF
TRBV5-1	-	TRBJ1-4	-	TGCGCCAGCAGCTTGTTCCGCCCGAGACAACAAAATGAAAAACTGTTTTTT	CASSLFRPRQQNEKLFF
TRBV6-1	-	TRBJ1-4	-	TGTGCCAGCAGGGAAGAACAGGGCCTAAATGAAAAACTGTTTTTT	CASREEQGLNEKLFF
TRBV25-1	once	TRBJ1-2	TRBD1	TGTGCCAGCAGTGAATATGATAAAGGGGGCCTGGGGGGCTACACCTTC	CASSEYDKGGLGGYTF
TRBV10-2	-	TRBJ1-2	TRBD1	TGCGCCAGCAGTGGGACAGGGTTTAGCTATGGCTACACCTTC	CASSGTGFSYGYTF
TRBV19	-	TRBJ2-1	TRBD2	TGTGCCAGTAGTAAGGGACTAGCGGGCACCTACAATGAGCAGTTCTTC	CASSKGLAGTYNEQFF
TRBV9	-	TRBJ2-3	TRBD2	TGTGCCAGCAGCCCCGGAGCGGGATCTAGCACAGATACGCAGTATTTT	CASSPGAGSSTDTQYF
TRBV6-5	-	TRBJ2-1	TRBD2	TGTGCCAGCAGCTTATCCGGGACTAGTCAGTTCTTC	CASSLSGTSQFF
TRBV5-1	-	TRBJ2-2	TRBD1	TGCGCCAGCAGACAGGGGGTTACGAACACCGGGGAGCTGTTTTTT	CASRQGVTNTGELFF
TRBV11-2	-	TRBJ2-1	-	TGTGCCAGCAGCTCCGGTAAACAGGGACGTGAGCAGTTCTTC	CASSSGKQGREQFF
TRBV27	-	TRBJ1-2	-	TGTGCCAGCAGTCCAAGGATGAGACAGAGCTATGGCTACACCTTC	CASSPRMRQSYGYTF
TRBV6-5	-	TRBJ2-1	TRBD2	TGTGCCAGCAGGGGACTAGCTTACAATGAGCAGTTCTTC	CASRGLAYNEQFF
TRBV28	-	TRBJ2-1	-	TGTGCCAGCAGTGCCGGACTGAGCTCCTACAATGAGCAGTTCTTC	CASSAGLSSYNEQFF
TRBV10-3	once	TRBJ2-7	-	TGTGCCATCCAGCGAGGAGCCGGCGGCGAGACCTACGAGCAGTACTTC	CAIQRGAGGETYEQYF
TRBV27	-	TRBJ1-1	-	TGTGCCAGCAGCCCCGTGGTTCGCGGAACTGAAGCTTTCTTT	CASSPVVRGTEAFF
TRBV4-1	-	TRBJ2-1	-	TGCGCCAGCAGCCAAGACGGGGTAGTTGAGCAGTTCTTC	CASSQDGVVEQFF
TRBV15	-	TRBJ1-2	-	TGTGCCACCAGCACCACCAAGGACGGGGGCTATGGCTACACCTTC	CATSTTKDGGYGYTF
TRBV11-3	-	TRBJ2-4	-	TGTGCCAGCAGCTTAGTTTTGGCAGGGAAGAACATTCAGTACTTC	CASSLVLAGKNIQYF
TRBV5-1	-	TRBJ1-1	-	TGCGCCAGCACCTATGGAGGGAACACTGAAGCTTTCTTT	CASTYGGNTEAFF
TRBV11-2	-	TRBJ2-1	-	TGTGCCAGCAGCTTAGGAGGAAGGAAGTTCTTC	CASSLGGRKFF
TRBV4-2	-	TRBJ2-1	TRBD2	TGTGCCAGCACCGCAGGAGCGGGAGGATTGAGTGAGCAGTTCTTC	CASTAGAGGLSEQFF
TRBV11-2	-	TRBJ2-5	TRBD2	TGTGCCAGCAGCCCCGGACTAGCGGGGCCCCAAGAGACCCAGTACTTC	CASSPGLAGPQETQYF
TRBV30	-	TRBJ1-1	-	TGTGCCTGGAGTGTACCTTGGGTGGGGGGAACTGAAGCTTTCTTT	CAWSVPWVGGTEAFF
TRBV5-1	few	TRBJ1-2	-	TGCGCCAGCAGCATGGACAGTTATGGCTACACCTTC	CASSMDSYGYTF
TRBV3-1/TRBV3-2	-	TRBJ2-7	TRBD2	TGTGCCAGCAGCCTTCGGACTAGCGCCTACTCCTACGAGCAGTACTTC	CASSLRTSAYSYEQYF
TRBV5-6	-	TRBJ1-4	-	TGTGCCAGCAGCCACCAGGTGTCTAATGAAAAACTGTTTTTT	CASSHQVSNEKLFF
TRBV30	once	TRBJ2-2	TRBD2	TGTGCCTGGAGTGGAACTAGCGGGAACACCGGGGAGCTGTTTTTT	CAWSGTSGNTGELFF
TRBV6-1	-	TRBJ1-1	TRBD1	TGTGCCAGCAGTGATAGACAGGGGCTGAACACTGAAGCTTTCTTT	CASSDRQGLNTEAFF
TRBV18	-	TRBJ2-2	TRBD1	TGTGCCAGCTCACCGGTGGACAGGGGCACCGGGGAGCTGTTTTTT	CASSPVDRGTGELFF
TRBV6-6	-	TRBJ1-3	TRBD1	TGTGCCAGCAGTCCACGGACAGGCTATAGCTCTGGAAACACCATATATTTT	CASSPRTGYSSGNTIYF
TRBV7-2	-	TRBJ2-1	-	TGTGCCAGCAGCTTCAAACAGGGCTACAATGAGCAGTTCTTC	CASSFKQGYNEQFF
TRBV30	few	TRBJ1-5	-	TGTGCCTGGAGTAATGTCGTGAATCAGCCCCAGCATTTT	CAWSNVVNQPQHF
TRBV29-1	-	TRBJ2-4	-	TGCAGCGTGGCTGATCCAGGGGCAAACATTCAGTACTTC	CSVADPGANIQYF
TRBV18	-	TRBJ2-1	-	TGTGCCAGCTCACCACGGGTCGGAGGCAATGAGCAGTTCTTC	CASSPRVGGNEQFF
TRBV10-3	-	TRBJ1-6	TRBD1	TGTGCCATCAGTGACGGACAGGCAAACTATAATTCACCCCTCCACTTT	CAISDGQANYNSPLHF
TRBV4-1	-	TRBJ2-1	-	TGCGCCAGCAGCCTTATGGAGGGAGGTAGAAAGTTCTTC	CASSLMEGGRKFF
TRBV19	-	TRBJ1-1	-	TGTGCCAGTAGTATGGGCGGGGGGCACGCGAACACTGAAGCTTTCTTT	CASSMGGGHANTEAFF
TRBV7-2	-	TRBJ1-2	TRBD1	TGTGCCAGCAGCTTAGCGACAGGGACCACGGATAACTATGGCTACACCTTC	CASSLATGTTDNYGYTF
TRBV9	-	TRBJ2-7	-	TGTGCCAGCAGCGTAGCTACAGACTCCTACGAGCAGTACTTC	CASSVATDSYEQYF
TRBV28	-	TRBJ1-2	-	TGTGCCAGCAGTGTCCGACAAAGAGCTAACTATGGCTACACCTTC	CASSVRQRANYGYTF
TRBV30	-	TRBJ2-7	TRBD2	TGTGCCTGGAGAACTAGCGGGAGGGTAAGATACGAGCAGTACTTC	CAWRTSGRVRYEQYF
TRBV18	few	TRBJ1-2	TRBD1	TGTGCCAGCCGACGGGGGGACAGGGTAATCGAGGGCTACACCTTC	CASRRGDRVIEGYTF
TRBV2	once	TRBJ2-3	-	TGTGCCAGCAGAAACGCAAATACCAAGCCAGATACGCAGTATTTT	CASRNANTKPDTQYF
TRBV5-5	-	TRBJ2-7	TRBD2	TGTGCCAGCAGCTTTTCCCGGACTAGCGGGAGCTACGAGCAGTACTTC	CASSFSRTSGSYEQYF
TRBV6-2/TRBV6-3	-	TRBJ2-1	-	TGTGCCAGCAGTTACTTGCTATACAATGAGCAGTTCTTC	CASSYLLYNEQFF
TRBV19	-	TRBJ1-6	TRBD1	TGTGCCAGTAGCACAACAGGGGGCTCAGCGGATTCACCCCTCCACTTT	CASSTTGGSADSPLHF
TRBV4-2	-	TRBJ1-6	TRBD1	TGTGCCAGCAGCCAAGCCACCGGGACAGGGGGTTGGAATTCACCCCTCCACTTT	CASSQATGTGGWNSPLHF
TRBV10-2	-	TRBJ2-1	TRBD2	TGCGCCAGCAGCCTGACTAGCCCGGAATACAATGAGCAGTTCTTC	CASSLTSPEYNEQFF